This record covers a single T cell receptor (beta chain). Trimming took 9 bases from V and 4 from J; bases not matched to a gene: 14. From germline, CDR1 is LNHDA and CDR2 SQIVND (reference sequence). The CDR3 is 16 residues long. The sample originates from a study of radiation and T cells in renal cell carcinoma. Noted time point: blood 4 weeks post-SBRT, at nephrectomy. Indicated treatment: 15 Gy SBRT to primary tumor, nephrectomy 4 weeks later. The protocol was immunoSEQ multiplex PCR, while the TCRdb copy is restricted to in-frame clones and leaves out a portion. The sample lists about 78,000 clones; nearly 90% were seen once.

This chain links TRBV19 with TRBJ1-4; 7 bases map to TRBD1. Sequenced here: blood, sampled from a patient whose treatment included radiotherapy and nephrectomy. This receptor was identified in a woman in her 70s with renal cell carcinoma. In nucleotides, the CDR3 is TGTGCCAGCTCACCCCGACTTAGACAGGGTAATGAAAAACTGTTTTTT. Translating gives CASSPRLRQGNEKLFF.